The 5 T cell receptor beta chains listed next were all sequenced from one sample in a study of early T cells in non-severe SARS-CoV-2 infection. TCRdb re-called the 5' RACE reads with MiXCR, one entry per CDR3 protein. The table includes about 67,000 distinct CDR3 sequences, 9.5% to 13% detected once. The sequenced sample was whole blood. The receptor source for this set is an adult who was a healthcare worker with PCR-confirmed SARS-CoV-2 infection or an uninfected control (not recorded which).

This clonotype was seen only a few times. V gene TRBV5-1 combines with J gene TRBJ2-1; TRBD1 agrees at 7 bases. The CDR3 is made up of 15 amino acids. Germline CDR1 and CDR2: SGHRS and YFSETQ. The V segment lost 1 base and the J segment 4 bases; nucleotides outside the gene matches: 5. CDR3 sequence: CASSLRTGAYNEQFF. CDR3 DNA: TGCGCCAGCAGCTTGCGAACAGGGGCATACAATGAGCAGTTCTTC.

This clonotype appeared many times. J is TRBJ1-2 and V is TRBV18, with D possibly being TRBD1 (5 bases). The germline V gene encodes CDR1 KGHSH and CDR2 LQKENI. V dropped 3 bases and J dropped 4 bases, with 12 bases sitting between them. The CDR3 loop spans 14 amino acids. For the CDR3, the DNA is TGTGCCAGCTCACCCGGCCGGGACGGCTATGGCTACACCTTC. Translation: CASSPGRDGYGYTF. Combining the CDR3 with reference TRBV18 and TRBJ1-2 gives the whole variable domain NAGVMQNPRHLVRRRGQEARLRCSPMKGHSHVYWYRQLPEEGLKFMVYLQKENIIDESGMPKERFSAEFPKEGPSILRIQQVVRGDSAAYFCASSPGRDGYGYTFGSGTRLTVV.

This clonotype was seen many times. V and J are TRBV13 and TRBJ2-7; 10 bases agree with TRBD1. V trimming: 2 bases; J trimming: 5 bases; junction bases outside the gene matches: 3. Germline V gene lookup returns CDR1 PRHDT and CDR2 FYEKMQ (reference sequence). The CDR3 has 14 residues. CDR3 sequence reads: CASSLRQGANEQYF. The CDR3 DNA is TGTGCCAGCAGCTTACGACAGGGGGCCAACGAGCAGTACTTC.

This clonotype was detected only a few times. The V and J genes are TRBV2 and TRBJ2-3, with 10 bases that match TRBD2. The CDR3 sequence is 17 residues long. CDR1 SNHLY and CDR2 FYNNEI come from the germline V gene. V lost 6 bases and J lost 4; bases outside the gene matches: 13. The CDR3 spells CASRIPASGSVADTQYF. In nucleotides, the CDR3 is TGTGCCAGCAGAATCCCAGCTAGCGGGAGTGTCGCAGATACGCAGTATTTT. The whole variable domain, filled in from reference TRBV2 and TRBJ2-3, reads EPEVTQTPSHQVTQMGQEVILRCVPISNHLYFYWYRQILGQKVEFLVSFYNNEISEKSEIFDDQFSVERPDGSNFTLKIRSTKLEDSAMYFCASRIPASGSVADTQYFGPGTRLTVL.

This clonotype was observed at least ten times. The gene calls are TRBV28 and TRBJ2-7; D is undetermined. Looked up from germline, CDR1 is MDHEN and CDR2 is SYDVKM. Trimming pared 1 base from V and 2 bases from J, leaving 6 bases between. This CDR3 is 13 amino acids long. CDR3 loop: CASSLSTTYEQYF. Written as DNA, the CDR3 is TGTGCCAGCAGTTTATCGACAACCTACGAGCAGTACTTC.